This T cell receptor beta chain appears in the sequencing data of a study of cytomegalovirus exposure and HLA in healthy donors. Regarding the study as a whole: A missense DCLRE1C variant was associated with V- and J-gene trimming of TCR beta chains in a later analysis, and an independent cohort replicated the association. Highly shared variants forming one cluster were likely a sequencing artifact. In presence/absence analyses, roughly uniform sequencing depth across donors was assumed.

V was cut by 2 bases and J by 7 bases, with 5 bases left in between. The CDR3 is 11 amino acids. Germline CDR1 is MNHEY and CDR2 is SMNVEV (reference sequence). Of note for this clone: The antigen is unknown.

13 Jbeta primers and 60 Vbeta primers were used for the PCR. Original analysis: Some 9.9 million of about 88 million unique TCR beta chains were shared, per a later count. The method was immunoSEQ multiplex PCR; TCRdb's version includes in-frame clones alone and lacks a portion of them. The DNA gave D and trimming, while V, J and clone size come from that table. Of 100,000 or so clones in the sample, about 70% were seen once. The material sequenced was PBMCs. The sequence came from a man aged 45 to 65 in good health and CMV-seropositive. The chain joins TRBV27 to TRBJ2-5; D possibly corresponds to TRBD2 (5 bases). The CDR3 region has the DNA TGTGCCAGCAGTTTACGGGGGACCCAGTACTTC. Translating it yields CASSLRGTQYF.